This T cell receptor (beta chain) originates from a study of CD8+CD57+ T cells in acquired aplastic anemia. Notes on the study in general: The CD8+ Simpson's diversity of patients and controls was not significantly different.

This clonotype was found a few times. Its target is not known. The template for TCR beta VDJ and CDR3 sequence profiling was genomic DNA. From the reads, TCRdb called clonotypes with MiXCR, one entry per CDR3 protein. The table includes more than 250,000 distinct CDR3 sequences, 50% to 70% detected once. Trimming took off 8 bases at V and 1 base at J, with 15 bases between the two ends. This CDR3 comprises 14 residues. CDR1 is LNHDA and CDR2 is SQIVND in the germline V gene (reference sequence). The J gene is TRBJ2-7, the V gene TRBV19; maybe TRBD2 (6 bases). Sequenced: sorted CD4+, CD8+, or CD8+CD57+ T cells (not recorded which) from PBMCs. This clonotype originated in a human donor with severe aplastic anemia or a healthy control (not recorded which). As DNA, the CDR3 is TGTGCCAGTTCGGAGGGATTTGGGTCCTACGAGCAGTACTTC. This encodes CASSEGFGSYEQYF.